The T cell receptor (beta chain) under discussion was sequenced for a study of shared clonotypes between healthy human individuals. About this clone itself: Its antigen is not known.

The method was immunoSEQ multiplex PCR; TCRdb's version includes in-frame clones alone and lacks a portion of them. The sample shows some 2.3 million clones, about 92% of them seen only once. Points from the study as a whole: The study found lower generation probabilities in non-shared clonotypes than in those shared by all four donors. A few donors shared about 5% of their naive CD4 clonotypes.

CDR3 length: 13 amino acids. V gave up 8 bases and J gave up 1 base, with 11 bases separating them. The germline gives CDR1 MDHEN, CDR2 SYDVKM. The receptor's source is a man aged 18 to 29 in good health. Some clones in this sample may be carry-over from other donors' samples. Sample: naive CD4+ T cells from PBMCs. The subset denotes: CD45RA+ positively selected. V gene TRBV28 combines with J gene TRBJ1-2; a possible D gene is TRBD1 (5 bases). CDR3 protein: CASGGGNNYGYTF. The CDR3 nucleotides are TGTGCCAGCGGCGGGGGGAATAACTATGGCTACACCTTC.